The following is a T cell receptor beta chain sequence with its context. In germline, CDR1 is SQVTM, CDR2 ANQGSEA. Trimming took 2 bases from V and 2 from J, leaving 10 bases between them. The CDR3 contains 13 residues. Profiled with immunoSEQ multiplex PCR; TCRdb holds only in-frame clones, not every one. Of under 55,000 clones listed, just over 90% were seen once; the top ten hold roughly a tenth. The clonotype originates from a man aged 35 to 55 with rheumatoid arthritis. Sequencing was performed on PBMCs. The V and J genes are TRBV29-1 and TRBJ2-7; D gene unclear. In nucleotides, the CDR3 is TGCAGCGTTGAAACCGGCGGAACCTACGAGCAGTACTTC. Residues: CSVETGGTYEQYF.